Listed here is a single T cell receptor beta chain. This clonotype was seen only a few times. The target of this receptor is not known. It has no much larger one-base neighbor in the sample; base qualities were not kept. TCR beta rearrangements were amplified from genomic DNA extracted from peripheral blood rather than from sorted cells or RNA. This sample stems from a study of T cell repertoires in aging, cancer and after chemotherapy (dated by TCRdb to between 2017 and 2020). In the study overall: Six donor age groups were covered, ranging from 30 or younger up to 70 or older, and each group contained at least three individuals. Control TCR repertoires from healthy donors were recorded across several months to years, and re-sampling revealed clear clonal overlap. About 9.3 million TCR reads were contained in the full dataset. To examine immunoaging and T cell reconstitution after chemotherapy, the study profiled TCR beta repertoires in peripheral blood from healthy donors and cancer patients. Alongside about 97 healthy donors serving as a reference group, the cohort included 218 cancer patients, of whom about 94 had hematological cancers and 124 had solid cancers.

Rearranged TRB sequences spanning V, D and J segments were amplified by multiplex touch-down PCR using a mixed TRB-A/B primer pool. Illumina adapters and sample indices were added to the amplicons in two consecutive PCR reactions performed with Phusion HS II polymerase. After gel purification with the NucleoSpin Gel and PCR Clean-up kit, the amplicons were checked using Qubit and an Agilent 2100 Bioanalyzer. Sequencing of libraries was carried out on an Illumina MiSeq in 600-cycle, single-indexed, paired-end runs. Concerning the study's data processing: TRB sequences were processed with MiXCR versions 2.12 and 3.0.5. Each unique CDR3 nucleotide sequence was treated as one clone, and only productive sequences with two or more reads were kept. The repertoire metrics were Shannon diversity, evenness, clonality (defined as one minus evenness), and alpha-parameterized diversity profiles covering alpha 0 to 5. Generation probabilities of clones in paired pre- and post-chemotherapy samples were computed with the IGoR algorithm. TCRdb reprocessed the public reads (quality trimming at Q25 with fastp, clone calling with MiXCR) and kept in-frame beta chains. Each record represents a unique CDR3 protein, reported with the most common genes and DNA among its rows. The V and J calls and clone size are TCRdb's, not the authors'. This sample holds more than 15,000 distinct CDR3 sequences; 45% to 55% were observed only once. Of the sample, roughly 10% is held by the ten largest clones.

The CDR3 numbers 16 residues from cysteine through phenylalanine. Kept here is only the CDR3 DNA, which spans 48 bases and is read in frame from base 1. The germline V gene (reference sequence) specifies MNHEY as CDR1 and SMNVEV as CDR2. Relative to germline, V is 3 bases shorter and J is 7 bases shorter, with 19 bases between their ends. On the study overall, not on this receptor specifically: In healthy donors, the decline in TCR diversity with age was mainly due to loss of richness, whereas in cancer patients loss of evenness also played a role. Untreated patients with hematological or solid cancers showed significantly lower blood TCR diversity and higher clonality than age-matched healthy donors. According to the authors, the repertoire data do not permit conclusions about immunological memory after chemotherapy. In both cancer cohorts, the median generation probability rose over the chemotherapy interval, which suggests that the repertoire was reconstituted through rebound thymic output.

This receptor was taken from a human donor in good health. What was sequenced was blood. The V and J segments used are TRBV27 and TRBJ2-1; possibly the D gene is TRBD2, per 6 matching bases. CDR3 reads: CASSFSGLAVANEQFF. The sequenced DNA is TGTGCCAGCAGTTTCAGTGGATTAGCGGTTGCTAATGAGCAGTTCTTC.